This paragraph covers one T cell receptor (beta chain) sequence. Antigen specificity is unknown. Germline trimming cut 6 bases from V and 6 bases from J; bases unmatched to any gene: 8. The CDR3 contains 14 residues. CDR1 is SNHLY, CDR2 FYNNEI, per germline. This record belongs to a study of cytomegalovirus exposure and HLA in healthy donors. As for the study in general: HLA-typed donors were the source of around 80 million unique TCRs, which an early data release held.

Study findings and constraints: Most likely, a cluster of highly shared sequence variants arose as a sequencing artifact. Equally common other TCR beta chains were less clonally expanded than HLA-associated ones, a later analysis found. Later on, an analysis found that several of the most significant clusters appeared to be linked to common viral pathogens, which included parvovirus B19.

PCR involved 60 Vbeta and 13 Jbeta primers. Sequenced by immunoSEQ multiplex PCR; TCRdb stores in-frame clones only, minus some. The table has 100,000 to 150,000 clones, 70% to 85% seen once. The sequence came from a boy younger than 18 in good health and CMV-seronegative. The sample taken for sequencing was PBMCs. The chain has TRBV2 and TRBJ1-5, with 7 bases lining up with TRBD1. The chain's CDR3 is CASSFSTGPQPQHF. CDR3 bases: TGTGCCAGCAGCTTCTCGACAGGGCCTCAGCCCCAGCATTTT. The variable domain in full, with the rest retrieved from reference TRBV2 and TRBJ1-5, is EPEVTQTPSHQVTQMGQEVILRCVPISNHLYFYWYRQILGQKVEFLVSFYNNEISEKSEIFDDQFSVERPDGSNFTLKIRSTKLEDSAMYFCASSFSTGPQPQHFGDGTRLSIL.